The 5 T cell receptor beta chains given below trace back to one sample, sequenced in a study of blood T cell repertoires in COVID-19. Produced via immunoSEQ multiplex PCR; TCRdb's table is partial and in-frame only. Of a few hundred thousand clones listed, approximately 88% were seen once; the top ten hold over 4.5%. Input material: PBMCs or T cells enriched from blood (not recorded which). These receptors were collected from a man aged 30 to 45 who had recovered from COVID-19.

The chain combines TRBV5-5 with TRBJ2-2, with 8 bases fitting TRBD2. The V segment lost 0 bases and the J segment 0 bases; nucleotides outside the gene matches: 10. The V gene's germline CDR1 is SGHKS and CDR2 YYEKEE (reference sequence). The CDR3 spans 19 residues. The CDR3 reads CASSLARPAGVTNTGELFF. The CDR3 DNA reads TGTGCCAGCAGCTTGGCGCGGCCAGCGGGGGTTACGAACACCGGGGAGCTGTTTTTT.

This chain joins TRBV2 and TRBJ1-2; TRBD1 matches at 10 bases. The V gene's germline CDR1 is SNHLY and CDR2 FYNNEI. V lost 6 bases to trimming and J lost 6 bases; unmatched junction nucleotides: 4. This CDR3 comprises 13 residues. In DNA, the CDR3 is TGTGCCAGCAGCCCCGGGACAGGGGATGGCTACACCTTC. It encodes CASSPGTGDGYTF.

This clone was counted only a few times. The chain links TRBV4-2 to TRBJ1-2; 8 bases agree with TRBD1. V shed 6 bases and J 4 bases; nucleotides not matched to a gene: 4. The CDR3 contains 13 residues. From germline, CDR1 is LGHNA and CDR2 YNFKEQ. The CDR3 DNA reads TGTGCCAGCAGAGGGACAGGCTCCTATGGCTACACCTTC. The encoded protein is CASRGTGSYGYTF.

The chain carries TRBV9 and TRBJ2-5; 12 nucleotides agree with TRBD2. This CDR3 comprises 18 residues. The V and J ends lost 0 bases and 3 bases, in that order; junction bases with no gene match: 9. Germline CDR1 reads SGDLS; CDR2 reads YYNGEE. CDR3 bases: TGTGCCAGCAGCGTAGCTCTATCGACTAGCGGGGGCAAAGAGACCCAGTACTTC. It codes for CASSVALSTSGGKETQYF.

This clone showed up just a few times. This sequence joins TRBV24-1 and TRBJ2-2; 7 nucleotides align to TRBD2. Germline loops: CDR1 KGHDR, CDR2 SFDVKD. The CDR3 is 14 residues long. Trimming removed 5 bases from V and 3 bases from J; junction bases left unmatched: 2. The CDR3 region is CATSAGGYTGELFF. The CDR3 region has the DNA TGTGCCACCAGTGCCGGGGGGTACACCGGGGAGCTGTTTTTT.